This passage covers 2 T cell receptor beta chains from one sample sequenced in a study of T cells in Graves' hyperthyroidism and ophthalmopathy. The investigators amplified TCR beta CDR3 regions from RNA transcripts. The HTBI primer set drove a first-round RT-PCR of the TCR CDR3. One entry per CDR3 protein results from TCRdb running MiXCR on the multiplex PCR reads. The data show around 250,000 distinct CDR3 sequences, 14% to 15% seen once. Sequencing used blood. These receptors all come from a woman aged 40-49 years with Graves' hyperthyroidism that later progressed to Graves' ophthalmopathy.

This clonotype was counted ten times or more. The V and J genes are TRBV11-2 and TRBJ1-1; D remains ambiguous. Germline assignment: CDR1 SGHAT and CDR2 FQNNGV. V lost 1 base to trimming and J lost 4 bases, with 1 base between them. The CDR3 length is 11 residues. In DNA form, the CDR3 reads TGTGCCAGCAGCTTAGGCACTGAAGCTTTCTTT. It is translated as CASSLGTEAFF.

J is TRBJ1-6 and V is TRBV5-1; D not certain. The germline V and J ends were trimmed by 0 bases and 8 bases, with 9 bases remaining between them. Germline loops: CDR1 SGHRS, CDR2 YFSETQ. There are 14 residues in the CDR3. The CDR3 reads CASSLGFGDSPLHF. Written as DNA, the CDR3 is TGCGCCAGCAGCTTGGGGTTTGGGGATTCACCCCTCCACTTT. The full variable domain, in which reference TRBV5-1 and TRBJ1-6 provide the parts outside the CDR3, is KAGVTQTPRYLIKTRGQQVTLSCSPISGHRSVSWYQQTPGQGLQFLFEYFSETQRNKGNFPGRFSGRQFSNSRSEMNVSTLELGDSALYLCASSLGFGDSPLHFGNGTRLTVT.